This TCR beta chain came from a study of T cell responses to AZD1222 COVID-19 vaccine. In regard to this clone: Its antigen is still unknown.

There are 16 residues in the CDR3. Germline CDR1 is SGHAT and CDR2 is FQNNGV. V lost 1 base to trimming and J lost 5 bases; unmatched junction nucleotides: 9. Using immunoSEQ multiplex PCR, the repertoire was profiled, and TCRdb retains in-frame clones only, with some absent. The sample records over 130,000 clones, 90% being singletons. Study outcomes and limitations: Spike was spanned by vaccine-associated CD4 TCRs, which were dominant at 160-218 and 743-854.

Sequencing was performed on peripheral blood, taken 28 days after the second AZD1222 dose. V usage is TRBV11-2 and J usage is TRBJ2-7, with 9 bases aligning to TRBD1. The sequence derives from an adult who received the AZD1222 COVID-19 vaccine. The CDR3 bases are TGTGCCAGCAGCTTAGGCGCCGGGACAGGGCTACACGAGCAGTACTTC. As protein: CASSLGAGTGLHEQYF.